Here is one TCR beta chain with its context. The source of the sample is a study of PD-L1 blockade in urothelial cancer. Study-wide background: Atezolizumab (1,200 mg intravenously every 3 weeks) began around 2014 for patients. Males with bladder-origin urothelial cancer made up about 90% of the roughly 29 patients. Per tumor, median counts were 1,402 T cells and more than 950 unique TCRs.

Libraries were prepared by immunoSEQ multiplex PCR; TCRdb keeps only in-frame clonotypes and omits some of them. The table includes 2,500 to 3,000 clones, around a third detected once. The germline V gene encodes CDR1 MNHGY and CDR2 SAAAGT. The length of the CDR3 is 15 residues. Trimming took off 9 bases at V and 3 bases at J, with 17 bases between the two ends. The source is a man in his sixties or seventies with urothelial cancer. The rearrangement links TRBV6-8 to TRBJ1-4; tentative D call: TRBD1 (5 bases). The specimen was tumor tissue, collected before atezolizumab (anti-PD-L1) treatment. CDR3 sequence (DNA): TGTGCCAGTACCCCCCTAGGGGCGTCTAATGAAAAACTGTTTTTT. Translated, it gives CASTPLGASNEKLFF.